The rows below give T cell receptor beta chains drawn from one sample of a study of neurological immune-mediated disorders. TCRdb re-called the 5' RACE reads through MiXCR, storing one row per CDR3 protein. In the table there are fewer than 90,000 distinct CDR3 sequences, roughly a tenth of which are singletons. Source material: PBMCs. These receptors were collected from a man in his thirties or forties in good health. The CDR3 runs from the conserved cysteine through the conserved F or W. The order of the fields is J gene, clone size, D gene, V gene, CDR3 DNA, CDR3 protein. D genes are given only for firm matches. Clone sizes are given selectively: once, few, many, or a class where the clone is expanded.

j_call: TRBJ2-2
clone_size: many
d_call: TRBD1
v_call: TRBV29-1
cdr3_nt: TGCAGCGTTGAGAGGGGGCACACCGGGGAGCTGTTTTTT
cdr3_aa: CSVERGHTGELFF

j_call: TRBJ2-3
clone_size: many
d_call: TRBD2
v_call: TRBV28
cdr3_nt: TGTGCCAGCAGTGGATCGACTAGCGTTTACACAGATACGCAGTATTTT
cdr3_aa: CASSGSTSVYTDTQYF

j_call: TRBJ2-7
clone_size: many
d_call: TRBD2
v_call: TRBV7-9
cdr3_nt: TGTGCCAGCAGCTTAGTGGCGGGGGGCGCGATACACGAGCAGTACTTC
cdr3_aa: CASSLVAGGAIHEQYF

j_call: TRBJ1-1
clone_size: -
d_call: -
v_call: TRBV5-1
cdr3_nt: TGCGCCAGCAGCCCCACCGGGGAGAGTGAAGCTTTCTTT
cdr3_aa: CASSPTGESEAFF

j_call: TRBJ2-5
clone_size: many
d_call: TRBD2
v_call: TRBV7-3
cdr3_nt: TGTGCCAGCAGCTTTTCGCGGGAGAGGGGTCAAGAGACCCAGTACTTC
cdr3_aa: CASSFSRERGQETQYF

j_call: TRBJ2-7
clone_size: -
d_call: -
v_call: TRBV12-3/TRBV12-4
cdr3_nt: TGTGCCAGCCGATTAGCGGATAGCTCCTACGAGCAGTACTTC
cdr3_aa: CASRLADSSYEQYF

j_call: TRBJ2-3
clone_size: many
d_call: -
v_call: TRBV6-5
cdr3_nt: TGTGCCAGCAGTTACGGTGCGGTAGGCACAGATACGCAGTATTTT
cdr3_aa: CASSYGAVGTDTQYF

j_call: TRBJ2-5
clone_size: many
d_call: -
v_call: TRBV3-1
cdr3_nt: TGTGCCACCTCTCGTCGGGGTGAGGAGACCCAGTACTTC
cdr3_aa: CATSRRGEETQYF

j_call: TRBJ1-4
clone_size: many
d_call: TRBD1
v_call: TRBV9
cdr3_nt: TGTGCCAGCAGCGTAGCTGAGGGGGCGCTAGGAGAAAAACTGTTTTTT
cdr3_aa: CASSVAEGALGEKLFF

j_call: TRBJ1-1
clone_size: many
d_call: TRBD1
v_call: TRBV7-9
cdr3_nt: TGTGCCAGCAGCTTAGGAGGACAGGGTGGTGAAGCTTTCTTT
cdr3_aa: CASSLGGQGGEAFF

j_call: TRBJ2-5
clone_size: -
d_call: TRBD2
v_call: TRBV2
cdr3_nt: TGTGCCAGCAGCTCAACTTTCAACGGGACTAGCGGAGAGACCCAGTACTTC
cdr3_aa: CASSSTFNGTSGETQYF

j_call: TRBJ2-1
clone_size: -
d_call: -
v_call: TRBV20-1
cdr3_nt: TGCAGTGCTAGAGCGTACAATGAGCAGTTCTTC
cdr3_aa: CSARAYNEQFF

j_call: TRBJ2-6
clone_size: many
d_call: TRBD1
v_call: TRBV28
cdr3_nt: TGTGCCAGCAGCCCGCCGGGACAGGGGGTGAGTGGGGCCAACGTCCTGACTTTC
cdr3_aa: CASSPPGQGVSGANVLTF

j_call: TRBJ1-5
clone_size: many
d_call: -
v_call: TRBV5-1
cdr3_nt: TGCGCCAGCAGCTTGGGGCAGCCAGGGAGCAATCAGCCCCAGCATTTT
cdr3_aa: CASSLGQPGSNQPQHF

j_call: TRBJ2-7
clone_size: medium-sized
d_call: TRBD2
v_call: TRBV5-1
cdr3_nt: TGCGCCAGCAGCTTGCCGCTAGCGGGAGGTGACTACGAGCAGTACTTC
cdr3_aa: CASSLPLAGGDYEQYF

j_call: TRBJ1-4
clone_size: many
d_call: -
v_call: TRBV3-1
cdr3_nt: TGTGCCAGCAGCCCACCGGAGGGAGACGAAAAACTGTTTTTT
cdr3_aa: CASSPPEGDEKLFF

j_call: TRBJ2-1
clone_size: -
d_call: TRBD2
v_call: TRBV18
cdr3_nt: TGTGCCAGCTCCTCCAATCGGTTAGCGGGTTCCTACAATGAGCAGTTCTTC
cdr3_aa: CASSSNRLAGSYNEQFF

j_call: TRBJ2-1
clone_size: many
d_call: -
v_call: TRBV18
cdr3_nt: TGTGCCAGCAGAATTGCCACTTACAATGAGCAGTTCTTC
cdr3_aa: CASRIATYNEQFF

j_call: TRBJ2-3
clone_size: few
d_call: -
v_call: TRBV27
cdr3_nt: TGTGCCAGCAGTGGGCGGGGCAGGGCCACAGATACGCAGTATTTT
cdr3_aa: CASSGRGRATDTQYF

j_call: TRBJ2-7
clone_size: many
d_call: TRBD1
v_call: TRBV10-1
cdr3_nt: TGCGCCAGCCCAGAGGGAAGACAGGGCTTCTACGAGCAGTACTTC
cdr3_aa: CASPEGRQGFYEQYF

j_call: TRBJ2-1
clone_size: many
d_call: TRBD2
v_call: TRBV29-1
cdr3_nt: TGCAGCGTTTATCCCGGGACTAGCGGGATTGAGCAGTTCTTC
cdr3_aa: CSVYPGTSGIEQFF

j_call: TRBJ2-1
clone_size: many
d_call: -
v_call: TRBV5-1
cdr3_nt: TGCGCCAGCAGCCGGAGAGATCCCCAGTTCTTC
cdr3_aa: CASSRRDPQFF

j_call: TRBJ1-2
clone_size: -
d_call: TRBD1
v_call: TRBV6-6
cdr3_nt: TGTGCCAACAGTTTTCAGGACAGGGCTCGCGGCTACACCTTC
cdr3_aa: CANSFQDRARGYTF

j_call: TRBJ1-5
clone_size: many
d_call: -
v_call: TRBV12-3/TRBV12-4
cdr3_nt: TGTGCCAGCAGTTTGTCGTATAGCAATCAGCCCCAGCATTTT
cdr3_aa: CASSLSYSNQPQHF

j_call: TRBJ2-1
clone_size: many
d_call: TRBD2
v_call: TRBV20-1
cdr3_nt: TGCAGTGCTCTGGGGACTAGCGCCGACAATGAGCAGTTCTTC
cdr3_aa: CSALGTSADNEQFF

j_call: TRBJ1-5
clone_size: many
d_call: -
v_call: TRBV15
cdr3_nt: TGTGCCACCAGCAGATTCCTCGACAGTAGGCCCCAGCATTTT
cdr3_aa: CATSRFLDSRPQHF

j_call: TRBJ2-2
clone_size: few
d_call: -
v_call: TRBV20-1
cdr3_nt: TGCAGTGCTAGAGATGTATCCCGAGCTTACACCGGGGAGCTGTTTTTT
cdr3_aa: CSARDVSRAYTGELFF

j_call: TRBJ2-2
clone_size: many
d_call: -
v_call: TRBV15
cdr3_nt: TGTGCCACCAGCAGAGGGTCGGCTAGCCTTAACACCGGGGAGCTGTTTTTT
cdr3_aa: CATSRGSASLNTGELFF

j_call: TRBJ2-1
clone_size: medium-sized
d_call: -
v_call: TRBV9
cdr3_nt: TGTGCCAGCAGCCAGAGCCTCGAAGGTACATCTAGCTCCTACAATGAGCAGTTCTTC
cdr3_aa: CASSQSLEGTSSSYNEQFF

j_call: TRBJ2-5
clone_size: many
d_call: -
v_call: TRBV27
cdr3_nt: TGTGCCAGCAGTTTATTTCTCGGAAACCAAGAGACCCAGTACTTC
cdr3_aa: CASSLFLGNQETQYF

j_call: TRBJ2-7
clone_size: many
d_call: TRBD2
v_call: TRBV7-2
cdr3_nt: TGTGCCAGCAGCTTCCTCGGGAGGGATTCAGAGCAGTACTTC
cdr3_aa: CASSFLGRDSEQYF

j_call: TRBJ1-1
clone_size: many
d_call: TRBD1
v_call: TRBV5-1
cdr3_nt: TGCGCCAGCAGCTTGGTACAGGGGGCCACTGAAGCTTTCTTT
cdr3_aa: CASSLVQGATEAFF

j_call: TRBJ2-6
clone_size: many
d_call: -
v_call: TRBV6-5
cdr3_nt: TGTGCCAGCAGTACCAATCCTGTGGGGGCCAACGTCCTGACTTTC
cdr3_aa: CASSTNPVGANVLTF

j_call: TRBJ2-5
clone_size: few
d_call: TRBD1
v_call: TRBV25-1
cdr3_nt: TGTGCCAGCAGTGCCACGGACAGGGGGCATGAGACCCAGTACTTC
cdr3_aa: CASSATDRGHETQYF

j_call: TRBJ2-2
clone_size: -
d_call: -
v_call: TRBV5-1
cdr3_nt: TGCGCCAGCAGCCTGCAGGCCGGAACCGGGGAGCTGTTTTTT
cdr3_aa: CASSLQAGTGELFF

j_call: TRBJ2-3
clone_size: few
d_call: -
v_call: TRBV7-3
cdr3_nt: TGTGCCAGCAGCTTAACGTTTCGGGGAAGCACAGATACGCAGTATTTT
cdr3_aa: CASSLTFRGSTDTQYF

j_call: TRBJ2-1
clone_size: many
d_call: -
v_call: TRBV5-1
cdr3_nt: TGCGCCAGCAGCTTTCCCCGGGACATCTACAATGAGCAGTTCTTC
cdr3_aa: CASSFPRDIYNEQFF

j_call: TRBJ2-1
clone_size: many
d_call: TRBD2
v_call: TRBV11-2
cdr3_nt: TGTGCCAGCACTGGCCCCTCATCTCTAGCGGGAGGCCGAAATGAGCAGTTCTTC
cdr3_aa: CASTGPSSLAGGRNEQFF

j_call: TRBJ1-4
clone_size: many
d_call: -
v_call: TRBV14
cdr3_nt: TGTGCCAGCAGCCAAACAGGACAGACAACTAATGAAAAACTGTTTTTT
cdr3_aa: CASSQTGQTTNEKLFF

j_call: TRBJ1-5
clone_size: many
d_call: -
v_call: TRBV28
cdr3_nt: TGTGCCAGCTCCAACGCGGGGTGGCAGCCCCAGCATTTT
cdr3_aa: CASSNAGWQPQHF

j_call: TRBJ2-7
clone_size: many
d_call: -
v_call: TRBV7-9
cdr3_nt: TGTGCCAGCAGCTCACGTAGCTACGAGCAGTACTTC
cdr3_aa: CASSSRSYEQYF

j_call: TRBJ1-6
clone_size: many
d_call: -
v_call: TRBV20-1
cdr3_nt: TGCAGTGCTAAACAGGAAGGGGCCCGTAATTCACCCCTCCACTTT
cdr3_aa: CSAKQEGARNSPLHF

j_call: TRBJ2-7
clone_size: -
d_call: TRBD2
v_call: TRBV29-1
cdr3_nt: TGCAGCGCCTATAGCGGGGTCTACGAGCAGTACTTC
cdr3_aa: CSAYSGVYEQYF